This TCR beta chain comes out of a study of CXCR3-negative and CXCR3-positive naive CD8 T cells. The study's findings and limits: Diversity proved comparably high across both naive subsets and much lower in memory CD8+ cells.

Per CD8+ T cell subset, triplicate sorts of 250,000 to 300,000 cells each were done. The method, 5' RACE with UMI labels, was used to prepare the TRB cDNA libraries. TCRdb reanalyzed the 5' RACE reads and collapses them to one entry per CDR3 protein, without DNA. This sample's table has about 40,000 distinct CDR3 sequences. The CDR3 loop spans 13 amino acids. The germline V gene encodes CDR1 LNHDA and CDR2 SQIVND (reference sequence). Note on this clonotype: What it binds is unknown.

The sample consisted of memory CD8+ T cells from blood. The clonotype originates from a human donor in good health. Some clones in this sample may be carry-over from other donors' samples. The chain links TRBV19 to TRBJ2-1; TCRdb returns TRBD1, unconfirmable since there is no DNA. CDR3 amino acids: CASSITTGNDQFF. The full variable domain, rest sourced from reference TRBV19 and TRBJ2-1, is DGGITQSPKYLFRKEGQNVTLSCEQNLNHDAMYWYRQDPGQGLRLIYYSQIVNDFQKGDIAEGYSVSREKKESFPLTVTSAQKNPTAFYLCASSITTGNDQFFGPGTRLTVL.